These T cell receptor beta chains were read from a single sample in a study of blood T cell repertoires in COVID-19. Sequencing was performed with immunoSEQ multiplex PCR; in TCRdb, only in-frame clones are kept and a portion is missing. The sample lists roughly 150,000 clones; roughly 85% were seen once. The material sequenced was peripheral blood. The origin of the receptors is a man between 45 and 60 years old with acute or convalescent COVID-19. CDR3s include the opening cysteine and the closing phenylalanine or tryptophan. The D gene is left open where the match is weak. Clone size is not always given. Where it is, it says once, few, many or a class for expanded clones.

V	J	D	size	DNA	CDR3
TRBV14	TRBJ1-1	NA	NA	TGTGCCAGCAGCCAAGTGGTGTTCCCGGACACTGAAGCTTTCTTT	CASSQVVFPDTEAFF
TRBV19	TRBJ2-3	NA	NA	TGTGCCAGTAGTCGCACGGGGGCAGATACGCAGTATTTT	CASSRTGADTQYF
TRBV28	TRBJ2-6	TRBD1	NA	TGTGCCAGCAGTTTTCAGGGGGCGCCCGGGGCCAACGTCCTGACTTTC	CASSFQGAPGANVLTF
TRBV21-1	TRBJ2-5	NA	once	TGTGCCAGCAGCAAAGGATCAGGGTCCCTCGAGACCCAGTACTTC	CASSKGSGSLETQYF
TRBV4-2	TRBJ2-4	NA	NA	TGTGCCAGCAGCAACCCGAGAAGCGGCATTCAGTACTTC	CASSNPRSGIQYF
TRBV20-1	TRBJ1-2	NA	once	TGCAGTGGGGGGGACAACTATGGCTACACCTTC	CSGGDNYGYTF
TRBV6-5	TRBJ2-7	NA	NA	TGTGCCAGCAGTTCCCTAGGTAGGAGCCGCGAGCAGTACTTC	CASSSLGRSREQYF
TRBV6-1	TRBJ1-2	NA	NA	TGTGCCAGCAGTGGCTTCAGGGAGGCCGCGGACTGGGGCTACACCTTC	CASSGFREAADWGYTF
TRBV10-3	TRBJ1-1	NA	few	TGTGCAAGCAAACCCCCGACAGGCTTTAACACTGAAGCTTTCTTT	CASKPPTGFNTEAFF
TRBV7-2	TRBJ2-1	TRBD2	NA	TGTGCCAGCGGGGGGGCTAGCGGGTTAAATGAGCAGTTCTTC	CASGGASGLNEQFF
TRBV5-1	TRBJ2-7	NA	NA	TGCGCCAGCAGCTTGGGCGACTCCAGTACCTACGAGCAGTACTTC	CASSLGDSSTYEQYF
TRBV27	TRBJ2-1	NA	once	TGTGCCAGCAGTTCGGGGGGCCCATACAATGAGCAGTTCTTC	CASSSGGPYNEQFF
TRBV9	TRBJ1-2	TRBD1	NA	TGTGCCAGCAGCCCCCGGACAGGGAGTGGCTACACCTTC	CASSPRTGSGYTF
TRBV3-1/TRBV3-2	TRBJ2-5	NA	NA	TGTGCCAGCAGCCCTCGACAGGCTCTACAAGAGACCCAGTACTTC	CASSPRQALQETQYF
TRBV19	TRBJ2-1	NA	NA	TGTGCCAGTAGTCCTGCCGAGGGGGATGAGCAGTTCTTC	CASSPAEGDEQFF
TRBV2	TRBJ1-3	NA	NA	TGTGCCAGCAGACAAGAAACTGGAAACACCATATATTTT	CASRQETGNTIYF
TRBV7-8	TRBJ1-1	TRBD1	NA	TGTGCCAGCAGCTTAACAGGGGCAGGGGAGCCGAACACTGAAGCTTTCTTT	CASSLTGAGEPNTEAFF
TRBV19	TRBJ1-3	NA	NA	TGTGCCAGTAGTGCGAGGAGAGACACCATATATTTT	CASSARRDTIYF
TRBV11-2	TRBJ2-1	TRBD2	once	TGTGCCAGCAGCTGGGCACAACGGGTTCTAGCGGGTGCCAATGAGCAGTTCTTC	CASSWAQRVLAGANEQFF
TRBV29-1	TRBJ1-6	NA	NA	TGCAGCGGCCTAAATCCGGGACATCTTCCGGATTCACCCCTCCACTTT	CSGLNPGHLPDSPLHF
TRBV7-8	TRBJ1-1	NA	NA	TGTGCCAGCAAGCTCAAGCTTGGACAGCTGAACACTGAAGCTTTCTTT	CASKLKLGQLNTEAFF
TRBV5-4	TRBJ2-2	TRBD2	NA	TGTGCCAGCAGCTTACCGGGACTAGCGATTCCCGGGGAGCTGTTTTTT	CASSLPGLAIPGELFF
TRBV6-5	TRBJ2-7	NA	NA	TGTGCCAGCAGTTACTCCCGGGACTCGTACGAGCAGTACTTC	CASSYSRDSYEQYF
TRBV7-9	TRBJ1-4	TRBD1	NA	TGTGCCAGCAGCTTGGGACAGGAGGTCGGAAAACTGTTTTTT	CASSLGQEVGKLFF
TRBV6-1	TRBJ1-4	TRBD1	NA	TGTGCCAGCAGTGAAGAGGTCGGGACAGGGGGGGAAAAACTGTTTTTT	CASSEEVGTGGEKLFF
TRBV7-2	TRBJ1-5	TRBD1	few	TGTGCCAGCAGCTTTGGGACAGGGGGCTTTCAGCCCCAGCATTTT	CASSFGTGGFQPQHF
TRBV7-2	TRBJ2-7	NA	NA	TGTGCCAGCAGCGTACTTAACTCCTACGAGCAGTACTTC	CASSVLNSYEQYF
TRBV2	TRBJ2-2	NA	NA	TGTGCCAGCAGTGAGATGAGTACCGGGGAGCTGTTTTTT	CASSEMSTGELFF